This is a list of T cell receptor beta chains from one sample in a study of T cells in placental villitis. Method: immunoSEQ multiplex PCR; TCRdb's copy keeps in-frame clones and lacks some. The sample lists about 6,300 clones; roughly 78% were seen once. Material: placental tissue containing maternal and fetal cells. These receptors were collected from a human patient with infectious villitis; the placental T cells may come from both mother and fetus. The CDR3 runs from the conserved cysteine through the conserved F or W. A D gene is named only where the DNA matches it firmly. The size field is filled for only some rows; it gives once, few, many or a size class.

cdr3_length	v_call	j_call	clone_size	d_call	cdr3_aa	cdr3_nt
15	TRBV7-2	TRBJ2-7	-	-	CASSLVAGQTYEQYF	TGTGCCAGCAGCTTAGTGGCGGGGCAGACCTACGAGCAGTACTTC
18	TRBV7-2	TRBJ2-3	-	-	CASSRILTGSRATDTQYF	TGTGCCAGCAGCCGGATATTAACAGGGAGTAGGGCCACAGATACGCAGTATTTT
15	TRBV14	TRBJ2-3	-	-	CASSQYLAEGDTQYF	TGTGCCAGCAGCCAATACCTGGCTGAGGGTGATACGCAGTATTTT
14	TRBV5-4	TRBJ2-7	-	TRBD1	CASSSPGQGYEQYF	TGTGCCAGCAGCTCTCCGGGACAGGGCTACGAGCAGTACTTC
16	TRBV28	TRBJ2-1	-	TRBD2	CASRTTSGGFSGEQFF	TGTGCCAGCAGGACGACTAGCGGGGGCTTTAGCGGTGAGCAGTTCTTC
14	TRBV5-4	TRBJ1-1	few	TRBD1	CASSRDRGNTEAFF	TGTGCCAGCAGTCGGGACAGGGGGAACACTGAAGCTTTCTTT
12	TRBV5-4	TRBJ2-1	-	TRBD2	CASSTSTSGPIF	TGTGCCAGCAGCACCTCCACTAGCGGGCCTATCTTC
11	TRBV27	TRBJ2-1	-	-	CASSFYNEQFF	TGTGCCAGCAGTTTTTACAATGAGCAGTTCTTC
19	TRBV7-3	TRBJ2-3	-	TRBD2	CASSLRILAGAQSTDTQYF	TGTGCCAGCAGCTTAAGGATACTAGCGGGGGCCCAAAGCACAGATACGCAGTATTTT
15	TRBV6-1	TRBJ1-3	-	-	CASSDSWTYGNTIYF	TGTGCCAGCAGTGATTCTTGGACCTATGGAAACACCATATATTTT
17	TRBV10-3	TRBJ2-5	-	TRBD1	CAISEDSGTDIQETQYF	TGTGCCATCAGTGAGGATTCCGGGACAGACATCCAAGAGACCCAGTACTTC
16	TRBV6-5	TRBJ2-1	-	TRBD2	CASSYWGGLSYNEQFF	TGTGCCAGCAGTTACTGGGGGGGTTTGTCCTACAATGAGCAGTTCTTC
15	TRBV7-9	TRBJ2-5	-	-	CASSLAVASTETQYF	TGTGCCAGCAGCTTAGCTGTGGCTAGCACAGAGACCCAGTACTTC
14	TRBV18	TRBJ2-5	-	TRBD1	CASSPPGQAETQYF	TGTGCCAGCTCACCCCCGGGACAGGCAGAGACCCAGTACTTC
14	TRBV18	TRBJ1-1	-	-	CASSPTGGGTEAFF	TGTGCCAGCTCACCGACGGGGGGGGGCACTGAAGCTTTCTTT
13	TRBV29-1	TRBJ2-1	large	-	CSVDFGSGNEQFF	TGCAGCGTTGATTTCGGGTCAGGGAATGAGCAGTTCTTC
15	TRBV6-2/TRBV6-3	TRBJ1-6	-	-	CASSRQVNGNSPLHF	TGTGCCAGCAGTCGACAGGTGAATGGCAATTCACCCCTCCACTTT
13	TRBV19	TRBJ2-2	-	-	CASKDLVPGELFF	TGTGCCAGTAAAGATCTAGTCCCCGGGGAGCTGTTTTTT
18	TRBV9	TRBJ2-1	-	TRBD2	CASSVAPSGGASNNEQFF	TGTGCCAGCAGCGTAGCGCCTAGCGGGGGGGCCTCGAACAATGAGCAGTTCTTC
14	TRBV5-6	TRBJ2-7	-	-	CASSFGASSYEQYF	TGTGCCAGCAGCTTTGGGGCCAGCTCCTACGAGCAGTACTTC
13	TRBV29-1	TRBJ2-7	-	TRBD1	CSTQGQGRQGQYF	TGCAGCACCCAGGGACAGGGTAGACAAGGGCAGTACTTC
17	TRBV3-1/TRBV3-2	TRBJ1-3	-	-	CASSHGVGAGRRNTIYF	TGTGCCAGCAGCCACGGTGTGGGAGCGGGACGTAGAAACACCATATATTTT
14	TRBV4-1	TRBJ2-7	-	TRBD1	CASSQGDRGYEQYF	TGCGCCAGCAGCCAAGGGGACAGGGGCTACGAGCAGTACTTC
15	TRBV6-1	TRBJ1-2	-	-	CASSEGTDGVRGYTF	TGTGCCAGCAGTGAAGGGACCGACGGCGTAAGGGGCTACACCTTT
15	TRBV2	TRBJ2-2	-	TRBD1	CASRTQTQGSGELFF	TGTGCCAGCAGGACCCAAACACAGGGGTCCGGGGAGCTGTTTTTT
19	TRBV5-4	TRBJ2-3	-	-	CASSLGLTGPPLLTDTQYF	TGTGCCAGCAGCTTGGGACTAACTGGACCTCCTTTACTCACAGATACGCAGTATTTT
16	TRBV4-3	TRBJ2-3	-	-	CASSQHPVQGGVTQYF	TGCGCCAGCAGCCAGCACCCGGTCCAGGGGGGAGTTACGCAGTATTTT
14	TRBV27	TRBJ2-3	-	-	CASSLSFSTDTQYF	TGTGCCAGCAGTTTATCCTTTAGCACAGATACGCAGTATTTT
15	TRBV7-2	TRBJ2-7	-	TRBD2	CASSPTLAGGSEQYF	TGTGCCAGCAGCCCCACGTTGGCGGGGGGAAGCGAGCAGTACTTC
13	TRBV11-1	TRBJ1-1	-	-	CASSAVEGTEAFF	TGTGCCAGCAGCGCCGTAGAAGGCACTGAAGCTTTCTTT
14	TRBV5-1	TRBJ1-2	-	-	CASSLVDGENGYTF	TGCGCCAGCAGCTTGGTAGACGGGGAGAATGGCTACACCTTC
13	TRBV28	TRBJ2-5	-	TRBD1	CASSLNRGETQYF	TGTGCCAGCAGTTTAAACAGGGGAGAGACCCAGTACTTC
16	TRBV10-3	TRBJ2-1	once	TRBD2	CAISVTSGGSYNGQFF	TGTGCCATCAGTGTTACTAGCGGGGGTTCCTACAATGGGCAGTTCTTC
15	TRBV24-1	TRBJ1-4	-	TRBD1	CATPAGGFGNEKLFF	TGTGCCACCCCGGCAGGGGGTTTCGGTAATGAAAAACTGTTTTTT
14	TRBV11-1	TRBJ2-5	-	-	CASSFGGPQETQYF	TGTGCCAGCAGCTTCGGGGGGCCCCAAGAGACCCAGTACTTC
13	TRBV27	TRBJ2-7	-	-	CASSFRGPYEQYF	TGTGCCAGCAGTTTCCGGGGTCCCTACGAGCAGTACTTC
14	TRBV7-2	TRBJ1-6	-	-	CASSWSSYNSPLHF	TGTGCCAGCAGCTGGAGCTCCTATAATTCACCCCTCCACTTT
14	TRBV6-1	TRBJ1-4	-	-	CASSDVQGPGKLFF	TGTGCCAGCAGTGATGTGCAGGGGCCGGGAAAACTGTTTTTT
15	TRBV6-2/TRBV6-3	TRBJ1-2	-	TRBD1	CASSYSGTDLYGYTF	TGTGCCAGCAGTTACTCGGGGACAGATCTCTATGGCTACACCTTC
16	TRBV6-2/TRBV6-3	TRBJ1-6	-	-	CASSYSRRGLNSPLHF	TGTGCCAGCAGTTACTCTAGGCGGGGGCTGAATTCACCCCTCCACTTT
13	TRBV11-3	TRBJ2-2	once	-	CASSLTNTGELFF	TGTGCCAGCAGCTTGACGAACACCGGGGAGCTGTTTTTT
14	TRBV5-5	TRBJ1-4	-	TRBD1	CASSLQGSYEKLFF	TGTGCCAGCAGCTTACAGGGGTCTTACGAAAAACTGTTTTTT
14	TRBV5-1	TRBJ2-7	-	TRBD1	CASSRTGYSYEQYF	TGCGCCAGCAGCAGGACAGGATACTCCTACGAGCAGTACTTC
13	TRBV2	TRBJ1-1	-	TRBD1	CASSPGQGAEAFF	TGTGCCAGCAGCCCGGGACAGGGAGCTGAAGCTTTCTTT
12	TRBV18	TRBJ2-1	-	TRBD2	CASSSTSGGQFF	TGTGCCAGCTCGTCTACTAGCGGGGGTCAGTTCTTC
15	TRBV5-1	TRBJ2-1	-	-	CASSGSSANYNEQFF	TGCGCCAGCAGTGGGTCCTCGGCGAACTACAATGAGCAGTTCTTC
13	TRBV12-3/TRBV12-4	TRBJ2-7	-	-	CASSRGRNYEQYF	TGTGCCAGCAGTCGGGGACGGAACTACGAGCAGTACTTC
12	TRBV2	TRBJ1-3	-	-	CASSDLGDTIYF	TGTGCCAGCAGCGACCTAGGTGACACCATATATTTT
13	TRBV27	TRBJ1-3	few	-	CASSLVAGNTIYF	TGTGCCAGCAGTTTAGTTGCCGGAAACACCATATATTTT
17	TRBV5-1	TRBJ2-1	-	TRBD1	CASSYGYRGGSYNEQFF	TGCGCCAGCAGCTACGGATACAGGGGTGGCTCCTACAATGAGCAGTTCTTC
13	TRBV15	TRBJ1-2	-	TRBD1	CATSDRGLYGYTF	TGTGCCACCAGCGACAGGGGGCTTTATGGCTACACCTTC
15	TRBV6-5	TRBJ2-1	large	-	CASGGTTIPNNEQFF	TGTGCCAGCGGCGGGACAACCATTCCGAACAATGAGCAGTTCTTC
15	TRBV11-3	TRBJ2-2	few	-	CASSPRDSIAGELFF	TGTGCCAGCAGCCCCCGGGACTCAATTGCCGGGGAGCTGTTTTTT
14	TRBV28	TRBJ2-7	-	TRBD2	CASSFGTSGLGQYF	TGTGCCAGCAGTTTTGGGACTAGCGGTCTCGGGCAGTACTTC